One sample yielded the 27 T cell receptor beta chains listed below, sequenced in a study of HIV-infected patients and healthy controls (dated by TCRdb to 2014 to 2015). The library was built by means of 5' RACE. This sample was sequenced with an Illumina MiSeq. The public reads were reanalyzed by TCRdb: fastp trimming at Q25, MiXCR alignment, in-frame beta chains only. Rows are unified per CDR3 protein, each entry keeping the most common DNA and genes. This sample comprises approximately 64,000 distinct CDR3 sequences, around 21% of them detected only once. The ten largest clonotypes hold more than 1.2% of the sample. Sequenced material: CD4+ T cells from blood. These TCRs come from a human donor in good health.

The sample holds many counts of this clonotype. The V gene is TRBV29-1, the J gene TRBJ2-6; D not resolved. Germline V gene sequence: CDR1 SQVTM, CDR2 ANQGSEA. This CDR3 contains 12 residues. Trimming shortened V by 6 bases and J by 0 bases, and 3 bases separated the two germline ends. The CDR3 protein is CSVNSGANVLTF. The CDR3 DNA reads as TGCAGCGTCAACTCTGGGGCCAACGTCCTGACTTTC.

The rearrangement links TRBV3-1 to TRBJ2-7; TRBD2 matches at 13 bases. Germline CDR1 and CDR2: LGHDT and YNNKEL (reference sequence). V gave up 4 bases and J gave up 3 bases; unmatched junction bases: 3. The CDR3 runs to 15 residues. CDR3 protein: CASSPGLAGSYEQYF. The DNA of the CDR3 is TGTGCCAGCAGCCCGGGACTAGCGGGAAGCTACGAGCAGTACTTC.

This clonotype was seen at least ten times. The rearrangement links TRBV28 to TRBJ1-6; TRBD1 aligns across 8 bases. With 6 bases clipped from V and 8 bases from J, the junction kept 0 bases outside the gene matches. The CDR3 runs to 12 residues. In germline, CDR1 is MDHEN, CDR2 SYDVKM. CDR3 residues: CASRQGDSPLHF. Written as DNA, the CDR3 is TGTGCCAGCAGACAGGGGGATTCACCCCTCCACTTT.

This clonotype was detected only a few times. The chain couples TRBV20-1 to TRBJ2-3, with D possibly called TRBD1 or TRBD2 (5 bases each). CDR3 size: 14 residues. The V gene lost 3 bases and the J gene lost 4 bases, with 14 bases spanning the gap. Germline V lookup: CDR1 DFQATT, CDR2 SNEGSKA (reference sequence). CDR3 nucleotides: TGCAGTGCTAGGGACGTCCGGGGCTCAGATACGCAGTATTTT. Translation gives CSARDVRGSDTQYF.

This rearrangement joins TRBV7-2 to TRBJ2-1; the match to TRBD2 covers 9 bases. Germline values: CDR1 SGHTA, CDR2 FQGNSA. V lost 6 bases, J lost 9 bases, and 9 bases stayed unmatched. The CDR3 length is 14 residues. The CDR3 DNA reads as TGTGCCAGCAGTGTGCGGGGGGGCACGATTGAGCAGTTCTTC. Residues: CASSVRGGTIEQFF.

CDR3 sequence (DNA): TGCAGTGCTAGGGCGCAGGCTTATAATTCACCCCTCCACTTT. This gives the protein CSARAQAYNSPLHF. The chain combines TRBV20-1 with TRBJ1-6; D remains unclear. The V gene lost 3 bases and the J gene lost 4 bases, with 10 bases spanning the gap. Germline V lookup: CDR1 DFQATT, CDR2 SNEGSKA (reference sequence). There are 14 residues in the CDR3.

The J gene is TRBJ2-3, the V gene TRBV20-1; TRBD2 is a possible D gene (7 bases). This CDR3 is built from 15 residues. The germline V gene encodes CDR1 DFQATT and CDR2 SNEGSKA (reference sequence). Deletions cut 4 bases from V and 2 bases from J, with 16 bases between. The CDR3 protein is CSATLRGGDTDTQYF. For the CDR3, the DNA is TGCAGTGCTACACTAAGGGGGGGAGACACAGATACGCAGTATTTT.

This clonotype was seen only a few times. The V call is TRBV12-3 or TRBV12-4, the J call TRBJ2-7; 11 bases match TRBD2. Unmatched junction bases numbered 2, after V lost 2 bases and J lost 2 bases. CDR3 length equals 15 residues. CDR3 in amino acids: CASSLRLAGTYEQYF. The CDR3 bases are TGTGCCAGCAGTTTAAGACTAGCGGGGACCTACGAGCAGTACTTC.

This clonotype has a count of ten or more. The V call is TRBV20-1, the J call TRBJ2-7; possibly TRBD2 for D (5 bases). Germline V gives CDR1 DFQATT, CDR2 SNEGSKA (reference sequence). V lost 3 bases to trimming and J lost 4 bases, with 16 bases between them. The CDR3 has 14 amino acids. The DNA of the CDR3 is TGCAGTGCTAGGGTGGTCGGGAAAGAATACGAGCAGTACTTC. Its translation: CSARVVGKEYEQYF.

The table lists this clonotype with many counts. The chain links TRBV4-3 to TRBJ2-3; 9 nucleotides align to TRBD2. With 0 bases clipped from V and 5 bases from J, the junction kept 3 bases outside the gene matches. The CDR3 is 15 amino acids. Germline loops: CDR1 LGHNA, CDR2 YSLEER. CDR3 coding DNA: TGCGCCAGCAGCCAAGATCCAGCGGGGGGAGATACGCAGTATTTT. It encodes CASSQDPAGGDTQYF.

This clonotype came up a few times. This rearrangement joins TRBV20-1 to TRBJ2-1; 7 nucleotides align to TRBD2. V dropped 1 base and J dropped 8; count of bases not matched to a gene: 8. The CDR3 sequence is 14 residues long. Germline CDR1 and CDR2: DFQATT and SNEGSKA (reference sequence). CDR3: CSARGERGGYEQFF. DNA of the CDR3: TGCAGTGCTAGAGGAGAGCGGGGCGGTTATGAGCAGTTCTTC.

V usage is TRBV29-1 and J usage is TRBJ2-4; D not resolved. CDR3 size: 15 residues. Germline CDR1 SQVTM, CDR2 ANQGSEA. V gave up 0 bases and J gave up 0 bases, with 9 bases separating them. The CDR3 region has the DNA TGCAGCGTTGAAGATTCCCTACTAGCCAAAAACATTCAGTACTTC. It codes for CSVEDSLLAKNIQYF.

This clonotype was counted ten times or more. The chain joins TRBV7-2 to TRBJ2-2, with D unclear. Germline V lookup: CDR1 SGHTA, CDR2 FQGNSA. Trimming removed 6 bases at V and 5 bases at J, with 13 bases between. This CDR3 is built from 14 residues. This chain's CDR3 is CASSFFTSTGELFF. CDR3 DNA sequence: TGTGCCAGCAGTTTTTTCACCAGTACCGGGGAGCTGTTTTTT.

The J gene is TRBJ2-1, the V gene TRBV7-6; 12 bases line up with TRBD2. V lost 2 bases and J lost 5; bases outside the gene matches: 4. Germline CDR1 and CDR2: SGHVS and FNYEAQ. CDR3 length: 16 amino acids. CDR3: CASSLILAGGHNEQFF. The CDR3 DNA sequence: TGTGCCAGCAGCTTAATACTAGCGGGAGGACACAATGAGCAGTTCTTC.

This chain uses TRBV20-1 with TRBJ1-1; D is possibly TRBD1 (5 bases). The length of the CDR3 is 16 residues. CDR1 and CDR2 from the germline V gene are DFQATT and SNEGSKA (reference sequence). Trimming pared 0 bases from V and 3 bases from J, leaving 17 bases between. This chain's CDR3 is CSARDRMKGPYTEAFF. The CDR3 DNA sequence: TGCAGTGCTAGAGATAGGATGAAGGGACCGTACACTGAAGCTTTCTTT.

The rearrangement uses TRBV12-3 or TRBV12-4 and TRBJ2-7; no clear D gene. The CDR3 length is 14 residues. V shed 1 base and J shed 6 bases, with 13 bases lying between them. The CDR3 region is CASSLGAYSGEQYF. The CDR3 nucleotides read TGTGCCAGCAGTTTAGGGGCGTATAGTGGCGAGCAGTACTTC.

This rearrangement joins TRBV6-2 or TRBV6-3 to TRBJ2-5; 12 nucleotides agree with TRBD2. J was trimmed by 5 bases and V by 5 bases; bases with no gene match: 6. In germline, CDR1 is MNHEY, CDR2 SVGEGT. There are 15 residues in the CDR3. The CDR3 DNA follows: TGTGCCAGCAGTCCCCTAGCGGGGGGGGAGGAGACCCAGTACTTC. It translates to CASSPLAGGEETQYF.

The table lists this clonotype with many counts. This chain's CDR3 is CASSLDWVGTDTQYF. CDR3 sequence (DNA): TGTGCCAGCAGCTTAGATTGGGTCGGCACAGATACGCAGTATTTT. The J gene is TRBJ2-3, the V gene TRBV11-2; D is unresolved. This CDR3 is built from 15 residues. The V and J ends lost 0 bases and 1 base respectively, with 8 bases between them. CDR1 SGHAT and CDR2 FQNNGV come from the germline V gene.

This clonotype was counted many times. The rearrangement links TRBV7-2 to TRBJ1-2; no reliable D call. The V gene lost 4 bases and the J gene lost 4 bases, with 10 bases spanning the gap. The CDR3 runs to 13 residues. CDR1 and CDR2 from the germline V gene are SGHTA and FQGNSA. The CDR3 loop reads CASSSRLFYGYTF. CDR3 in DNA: TGTGCCAGCAGCTCCCGCCTTTTCTATGGCTACACCTTC.

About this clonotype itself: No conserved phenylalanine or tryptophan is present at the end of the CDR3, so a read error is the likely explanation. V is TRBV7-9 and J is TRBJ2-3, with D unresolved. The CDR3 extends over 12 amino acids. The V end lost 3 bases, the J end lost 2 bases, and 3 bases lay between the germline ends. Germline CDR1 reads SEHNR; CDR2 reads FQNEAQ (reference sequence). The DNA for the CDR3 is TGTGCCAGCAGCTTGCTCACAGATACGCAGTATCTT. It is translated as CASSLLTDTQYL.

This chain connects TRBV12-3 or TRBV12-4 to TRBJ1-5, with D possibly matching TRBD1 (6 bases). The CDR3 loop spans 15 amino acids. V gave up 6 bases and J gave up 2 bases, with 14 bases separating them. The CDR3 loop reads CASSSGGSGNQPQHF. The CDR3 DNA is TGTGCCAGCAGCTCGGGGGGCTCGGGCAATCAGCCCCAGCATTTT.

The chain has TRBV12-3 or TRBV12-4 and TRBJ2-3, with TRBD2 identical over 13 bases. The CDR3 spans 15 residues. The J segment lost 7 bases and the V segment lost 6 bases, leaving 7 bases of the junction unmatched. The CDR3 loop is CASSRGLAGANTQYF. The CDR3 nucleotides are TGTGCCAGCAGCCGAGGACTAGCGGGAGCGAATACGCAGTATTTT.

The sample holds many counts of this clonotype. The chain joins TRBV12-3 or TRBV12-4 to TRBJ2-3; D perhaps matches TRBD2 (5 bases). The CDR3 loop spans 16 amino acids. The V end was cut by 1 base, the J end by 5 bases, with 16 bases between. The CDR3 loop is CASSLVRVSGIDTQYF. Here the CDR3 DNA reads TGTGCCAGCAGTTTAGTCCGGGTATCGGGGATAGATACGCAGTATTTT.

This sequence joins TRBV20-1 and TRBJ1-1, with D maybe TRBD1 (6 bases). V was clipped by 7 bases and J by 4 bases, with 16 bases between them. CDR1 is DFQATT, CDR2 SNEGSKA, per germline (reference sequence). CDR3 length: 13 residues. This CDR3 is CSGGEGGGTEAFF. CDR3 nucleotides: TGCAGTGGAGGCGAGGGGGGAGGCACTGAAGCTTTCTTT.

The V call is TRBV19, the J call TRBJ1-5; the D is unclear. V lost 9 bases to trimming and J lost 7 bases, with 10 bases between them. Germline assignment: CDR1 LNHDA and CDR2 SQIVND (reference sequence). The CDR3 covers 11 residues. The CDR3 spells CASRQDQPQHF. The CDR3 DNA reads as TGTGCCAGCCGGCAAGACCAGCCCCAGCATTTT.

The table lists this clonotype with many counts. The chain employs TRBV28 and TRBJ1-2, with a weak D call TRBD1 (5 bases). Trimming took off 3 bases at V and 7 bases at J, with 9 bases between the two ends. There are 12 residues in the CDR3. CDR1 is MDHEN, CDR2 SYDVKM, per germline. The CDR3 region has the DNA TGTGCCAGCAGTTTGGAGGGGACTGGCTACACCTTC. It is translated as CASSLEGTGYTF.

In DNA form, the CDR3 reads TGTGCCATCAGCGGGACAGGGGACCAGCCCCAGCATTTT. Its protein is CAISGTGDQPQHF. This chain joins TRBV10-3 and TRBJ1-5; 10 nucleotides align to TRBD1. CDR3 length: 13 residues. V was pared by 6 bases and J by 7 bases, with 3 bases of the junction left unmatched. Germline V lookup: CDR1 ENHRY, CDR2 SYGVKD.